A selection of T cell receptor beta chains follows, all from one sample in a study of breast tumors, draining lymph nodes, adjacent tissues. TCRdb reanalysed the multiplex PCR reads using MiXCR and keeps one entry per CDR3 protein. The sample carries about 63,000 distinct CDR3 sequences, 45% to 65% recorded once. What was sequenced was breast tumor tissue. The receptors were sampled from a female donor with breast cancer. Some clones in this sample may be carry-over from other donors' samples. Each CDR3 is given with its conserved first and last residue. A D gene is named only where the DNA matches it firmly. The listing skips clone size in some rows; elsewhere it reads once, few, many or a size class.

d_call,clone_size,j_call,v_call,cdr3_nt,cdr3_aa
NA,NA,TRBJ2-2,TRBV4-3,TGCGCCAGCAGCCAAGTGGCGGCGGGATCGGGTGGGGAGCTGTTTTTT,CASSQVAAGSGGELFF
TRBD1,NA,TRBJ2-1,TRBV7-9,TGTGCCAGCAGCGGATCCGGGACAGGGGGCTTTGAGCAGTTCTTC,CASSGSGTGGFEQFF
TRBD1,NA,TRBJ2-7,TRBV13,TGTGCCAGCAGCTTCGGGACAGGACGCTCCTACGAGCAGTACTTC,CASSFGTGRSYEQYF
NA,NA,TRBJ2-3,TRBV12-3/TRBV12-4,TGTGCCATATCTACCGGGACCAAATTGGATACGCAGTATTTT,CAISTGTKLDTQYF
NA,NA,TRBJ1-6,TRBV9,TGTGCCAGCAGCGAGGAGGGGGTCGATTCACCCCTCCACTTT,CASSEEGVDSPLHF
TRBD1,NA,TRBJ2-7,TRBV5-1,TGCGCCAGCAGCTTGCATCGAACAGGGGCTTACGAGCAGTACTTC,CASSLHRTGAYEQYF
NA,many,TRBJ1-5,TRBV12-3/TRBV12-4,TGTGCCAGCAGTCCTCAAGGGGGCAATCAGCCCCAGCATTTT,CASSPQGGNQPQHF
NA,NA,TRBJ1-2,TRBV2,TGTGCCAGCACCGAGGGTGTTCTCTATGGCTACACCTTC,CASTEGVLYGYTF
TRBD2,NA,TRBJ2-3,TRBV5-6,TGTGCCAGCAGCTTAGGGCTAGCGGGGGGTACAACAGATACGCAGTATTTT,CASSLGLAGGTTDTQYF
NA,NA,TRBJ2-7,TRBV10-3,TGTGCCATCAGTGGTCAGGGCTACGAGCAGTACTTC,CAISGQGYEQYF
NA,NA,TRBJ1-6,TRBV7-9,TGTGCCAGCAGCTTCGATGGTCGGGGGAATTCACCCCTCCACTTT,CASSFDGRGNSPLHF
TRBD2,many,TRBJ2-5,TRBV14,TGTGCCAGCAGCCAAGGTTTACTAGCGGGAGAGACCCAGTACTTC,CASSQGLLAGETQYF
NA,once,TRBJ1-6,TRBV9,TGTGCCAGCAGCGTAGCTAGCGGGGGGGATTCACCCCTCCACTTT,CASSVASGGDSPLHF
NA,NA,TRBJ1-5,TRBV20-1,TGCAGTGCTAGACCGGGGGAACAGCCCCAGCATTTT,CSARPGEQPQHF
NA,NA,TRBJ2-7,TRBV6-2/TRBV6-3,TGTGCCAGCGGGAGCCCAAATTCCTACGAGCAGTACTTC,CASGSPNSYEQYF
NA,many,TRBJ2-7,TRBV3-1,TGTGCCAGCAGCCGTCCCGGACAGACCTACGAGCAGTACTTC,CASSRPGQTYEQYF
NA,NA,TRBJ2-7,TRBV7-2,TGTGCCAGCAGAAGCGGCACCTACGAGCAGTACTTC,CASRSGTYEQYF
NA,many,TRBJ1-5,TRBV19,TGTGCCAGTAGCATTAGGACGGATAGCAATCAGCCCCAGCATTTT,CASSIRTDSNQPQHF
NA,NA,TRBJ1-1,TRBV3-1,TGTGCCAGCAGCCTACGAGACACTGAAGCTTTCTTT,CASSLRDTEAFF
TRBD1,NA,TRBJ1-3,TRBV5-5,TGTGCCAGCAGCTTGGAATTTTTGGGACAGGGGGCGGGAAACACCATATATTTT,CASSLEFLGQGAGNTIYF
TRBD2,many,TRBJ2-3,TRBV7-6,TGTGCCAGCAGCTTAGGGCTAGCGGGAGGAACAGATACGCAGTATTTT,CASSLGLAGGTDTQYF
NA,many,TRBJ1-2,TRBV2,TGTGCCAGCAGTGAAGACCAGGGCGGAGGCTACACCTTC,CASSEDQGGGYTF
TRBD2,many,TRBJ2-5,TRBV7-7,TGTGCTAGCAGCTTACTAGCGGGGGGGCCAGAGACCCAGTACTTC,CASSLLAGGPETQYF
NA,NA,TRBJ2-5,TRBV2,TGTGCCAGCAGTGAAGGTGGAGAAGAGACCCAGTACTTC,CASSEGGEETQYF
TRBD1,NA,TRBJ1-4,TRBV29-1,TGCAGCGTTGTCGTAGGGTACGGGACAGGTGAAAAACTGTTTTTT,CSVVVGYGTGEKLFF
NA,NA,TRBJ1-2,TRBV9,TGTGCCAGCAGCCCAGGAAATGACTTCGGCTACACCTTC,CASSPGNDFGYTF
NA,NA,TRBJ2-1,TRBV20-1,TGCAGTGCTAGCGCCTCGAGACTAGTGGGCTACAATGAGCAGTTCTTC,CSASASRLVGYNEQFF
TRBD2,NA,TRBJ2-3,TRBV4-1,TGCGCCAGCAGCCAAGATCCACCGGGACTAGCGGAAATTAGCACAGATACGCAGTATTTT,CASSQDPPGLAEISTDTQYF
NA,NA,TRBJ2-5,TRBV7-6,TGTGCCAGCAGCGCCCACGGGGAGACCCAGTACTTC,CASSAHGETQYF
TRBD1,NA,TRBJ1-2,TRBV15,TGTGCCACCAGCAGTGACAGGGGTAACTATGGCTACACCTTC,CATSSDRGNYGYTF
TRBD1,many,TRBJ2-5,TRBV6-5,TGTGCCAGCAGTTACTACCCGGACAGGCAAGAGACCCAGTACTTC,CASSYYPDRQETQYF
TRBD1,many,TRBJ1-2,TRBV20-1,TGCAGTGCGCGAAGGGACAGCTATGGCTACACCTTC,CSARRDSYGYTF
TRBD2,NA,TRBJ2-7,TRBV2,TGTGCCAGCAGTGCTCCCCCCGGGAGGCGGTCCTACGAGCAGTACTTC,CASSAPPGRRSYEQYF
TRBD1,NA,TRBJ2-1,TRBV24-1,TGTGCCACCAGTGACCTAGGCTCTGGACAGGGGGCCGATGAGCAGTTCTTC,CATSDLGSGQGADEQFF
NA,NA,TRBJ2-1,TRBV2,TGTGCCAGCAGCGACTCGTATCTTTCCTACAATGAGCAGTTCTTC,CASSDSYLSYNEQFF
TRBD1,many,TRBJ2-1,TRBV12-3/TRBV12-4,TGTGCCAGCAGTTTAGCGGGGACAGGGTTGAATGAGCAGTTCTTC,CASSLAGTGLNEQFF
NA,medium-sized,TRBJ1-5,TRBV30,TGTGCCTGGAGTGTTGCAGGCAATCAGCCCCAGCATTTT,CAWSVAGNQPQHF
TRBD2,many,TRBJ2-2,TRBV15,TGTGCCACCAGCAGAGATATTCCGGGACTAGCGGGAGGGAGCGACACCGGGGAGCTGTTTTTT,CATSRDIPGLAGGSDTGELFF
NA,few,TRBJ1-4,TRBV7-2,TGTGCCAGCAGCGAAAATCAGGGGTGGGACGAAAAACTGTTTTTT,CASSENQGWDEKLFF
TRBD1,few,TRBJ2-1,TRBV12-3/TRBV12-4,TGTGCCAGCAGCATAGTGGGACAGGGTTACAATGAGCAGTTCTTC,CASSIVGQGYNEQFF
TRBD2,NA,TRBJ2-5,TRBV20-1,TGCAGTGCCCCGGGGAGGACTAGCGGCAACCAAGAGACCCAGTACTTC,CSAPGRTSGNQETQYF
NA,many,TRBJ2-1,TRBV7-9,TGTGCCAGCAGCGCCCCCTCCAGGGTTCCCTACAATGAGCAGTTCTTC,CASSAPSRVPYNEQFF